This T cell receptor beta chain was found in a study of early T cells in non-severe SARS-CoV-2 infection. Turning to the study itself: RNA in bulk from unsorted whole blood was sequenced, and chains were unpaired.

V was shortened by 6 bases and J by 0 bases, with 15 bases between the two germline ends. Germline loops: CDR1 WSHSY, CDR2 SAAADI. The length of the CDR3 is 16 residues. Individual cDNA molecules carried attached unique molecular identifiers. Each CDR3 protein is one row after TCRdb ran MiXCR on the 5' RACE reads. The sample carries about 60,000 distinct CDR3 sequences, roughly 10% recorded once. A note on this clonotype: Its antigen remains unknown.

Study findings and constraints: Matches to VDJdb favored anti-spike CD8 responses and missed private and CD4 specificities.

This sequence originates from an adult who was a healthcare worker with PCR-confirmed SARS-CoV-2 infection or an uninfected control (not recorded which). The chain joins TRBV10-2 to TRBJ1-3; D is ambiguous. Sample: whole blood, taken at baseline. The CDR3 DNA sequence: TGCGCCAGCAGCCTGGAGGTATTATTCTCTGGAAACACCATATATTTT. It translates to CASSLEVLFSGNTIYF.